This T cell receptor (beta chain) derives from a study of blood T cell repertoires in COVID-19. Some clones are missing from TCRdb's copy, which holds only in-frame ones; the method was immunoSEQ multiplex PCR. The table includes about 74,000 clones, more than 75% detected once. The CDR3 loop spans 16 amino acids. Between the trimmed V and J ends, which lost 0 bases and 4 bases, there was a span of 14 bases. The sequenced material came from peripheral blood. The V and J genes are TRBV23-1 and TRBJ2-3; weak D call: TRBD1 (6 bases). TRBV23-1 is noted as an ORF with a role that remains uncertain. This clonotype was obtained from a man aged 45-60 years with acute or convalescent COVID-19. CDR3: CASSQSTGPGADTQYF. The CDR3 DNA is TGCGCCAGCAGTCAATCGACAGGCCCGGGCGCAGATACGCAGTATTTT.